This TCR beta chain was obtained from a study of blood T cells in healthy people across ages. Study results and limitations: PBMCs went unsorted, and a conclusive naive versus antigen-experienced comparison was therefore prevented. It was held that the diversity estimates obtained from one million T cells were underestimates.

This CDR3 has 17 amino acids. J gave up 4 bases and V 0 bases, and 10 bases lay outside the gene matches. Germline CDR1 reads SGHRS; CDR2 reads YFSETQ. Remarks on this clonotype: Its cognate antigen is unknown.

Healthy individuals of Caucasian origin from Russia, aged about 6 to 95, served as donors. The second PCR ran about 7 to 12 cycles with a sample-barcoded 5' primer and J-beta primers. TCRdb reprocessed the 5' RACE reads with MiXCR, giving one entry per CDR3 protein. The sample includes approximately 820,000 distinct CDR3 sequences, under 45% of them seen just once. V usage is TRBV5-1 and J usage is TRBJ2-5; TRBD1 agrees at 9 bases. Material: blood. This receptor was identified in a man aged 55 to 70 in good health. CDR3 in amino acids: CASSLDRGPSRGETQYF. The DNA of the CDR3 is TGCGCCAGCAGCTTGGACAGGGGGCCGAGTCGGGGAGAGACCCAGTACTTC.